Listed below are T cell receptor beta chains from one sample, sequenced in a study of pediatric ulcerative colitis. The assay was immunoSEQ multiplex PCR, and TCRdb's table has in-frame clones only and misses some. The sample holds tens of thousands of clones, around 80% seen once. The specimen sequenced was blood. These receptors were collected from a boy under 18 with moderate ulcerative colitis. CDR3s include the opening cysteine and the closing phenylalanine or tryptophan. The D gene is left open where the match is weak. Rows give clone size only sometimes, using once, few, many, or a class for an expanded clone.

clone_size j_call v_call d_call cdr3_aa cdr3_nt
. TRBJ1-1 TRBV11-3 . CASSLEGNTEAFF TGTGCCAGCAGCTTAGAGGGGAACACTGAAGCTTTCTTT
. TRBJ1-2 TRBV5-1 . CASSLVGSGYTF TGCGCCAGCAGCTTGGTGGGGAGTGGCTACACCTTC
. TRBJ1-5 TRBV4-1 . CASSPPLEAPQHF TGCGCCAGCAGCCCGCCCCTGGAGGCGCCCCAGCATTTT
few TRBJ2-7 TRBV27 . CASSLSNQLYEQYF TGTGCCAGCAGTTTATCGAACCAGCTCTACGAGCAGTACTTC
. TRBJ1-2 TRBV28 . CASRVSHYGYTF TGTGCCAGCAGGGTCAGCCACTATGGCTACACCTTC
. TRBJ2-7 TRBV10-3 TRBD2 CAINQASGSYEQYF TGTGCCATCAACCAGGCTAGCGGCTCCTACGAGCAGTACTTC
. TRBJ2-5 TRBV11-2 . CASSLETATRFESETQYF TGTGCCAGCAGCTTAGAAACCGCCACCCGATTTGAGTCGGAGACCCAGTACTTC
once TRBJ2-7 TRBV4-1 TRBD2 CASSQVAGRQYF TGCGCCAGCAGCCAAGTAGCGGGCCGGCAGTACTTC
. TRBJ1-3 TRBV7-9 TRBD1 CASSPKTGEGNTIYF TGTGCCAGCAGCCCCAAGACAGGGGAAGGAAACACCATATATTTT
few TRBJ2-1 TRBV27 TRBD2 CASSFRSGGNEQFF TGTGCCAGCAGTTTCAGAAGCGGGGGCAATGAGCAGTTCTTC
. TRBJ2-7 TRBV4-1 . CASSEGTYGEQYF TGCGCCAGCAGCGAGGGGACATACGGCGAGCAGTACTTC
. TRBJ1-1 TRBV29-1 . CSDRTLEGGEAFF TGCAGCGACCGGACACTTGAAGGCGGAGAAGCTTTCTTT
. TRBJ2-7 TRBV2 . CASSPTRTYEQYF TGTGCCAGCAGTCCTACACGAACCTACGAGCAGTACTTC
. TRBJ2-7 TRBV20-1 . CSASRTDEQYF TGCAGTGCTAGTAGGACCGACGAGCAGTACTTC
. TRBJ2-6 TRBV11-1 TRBD1 CASSFRGRGANVLTF TGTGCCAGCAGCTTCAGGGGGCGTGGGGCCAACGTCCTGACTTTC
. TRBJ2-7 TRBV10-3 . CAISENGPYEQYF TGTGCCATCAGTGAAAACGGACCCTACGAGCAGTACTTC
few TRBJ1-2 TRBV27 . CASSLGRGSGYTF TGTGCCAGCAGTCTCGGGCGGGGGAGCGGCTACACCTTC
. TRBJ2-3 TRBV11-2 . CASSLTGLPSTDTQYF TGTGCCAGCAGCTTAACAGGACTACCTAGCACAGATACGCAGTATTTT
. TRBJ1-1 TRBV18 . CASSLAVVNTEAFF TGTGCCAGCTCACTGGCGGTAGTGAACACTGAAGCTTTCTTT
. TRBJ1-2 TRBV19 TRBD1 CASSSTQGNRYGYTF TGTGCCAGTAGTTCGACACAGGGGAACCGCTATGGCTACACCTTC